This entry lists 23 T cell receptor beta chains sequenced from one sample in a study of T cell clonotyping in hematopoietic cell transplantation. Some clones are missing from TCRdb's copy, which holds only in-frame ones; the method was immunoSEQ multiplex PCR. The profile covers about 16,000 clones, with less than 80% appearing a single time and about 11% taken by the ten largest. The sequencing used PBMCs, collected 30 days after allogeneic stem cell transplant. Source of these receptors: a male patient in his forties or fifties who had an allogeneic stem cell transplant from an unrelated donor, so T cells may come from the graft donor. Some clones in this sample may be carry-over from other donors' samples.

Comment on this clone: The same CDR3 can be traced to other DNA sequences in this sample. CDR3 region: CASSLQSTDTQYF. CDR3 coding DNA: TGTGCCAGCAGTCTACAGAGCACAGATACGCAGTATTTT. J is TRBJ2-3 and V is TRBV6-5; no reliable D call. The CDR3 has 13 residues. Trimming left V 5 bases short and J 0 bases short, with 6 bases between. Germline loops: CDR1 MNHEY, CDR2 SVGAGI.

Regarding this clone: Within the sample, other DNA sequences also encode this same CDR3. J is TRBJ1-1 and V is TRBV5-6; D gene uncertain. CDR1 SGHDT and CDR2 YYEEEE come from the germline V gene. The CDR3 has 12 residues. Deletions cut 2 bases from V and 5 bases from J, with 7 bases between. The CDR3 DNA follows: TGTGCCAGCAGCTTACGTGGAACTGAAGCTTTCTTT. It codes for CASSLRGTEAFF.

The CDR3 DNA reads as TGTGCCAGCAGTTACTCTAGCGGGATTACCCAAGAGACCCAGTACTTC. Its translation is CASSYSSGITQETQYF. The chain joins TRBV6-5 to TRBJ2-5, with 8 bases aligning to TRBD2. From germline, CDR1 is MNHEY and CDR2 SVGAGI. The length of the CDR3 is 16 residues. V was clipped by 0 bases and J by 1 base; unmatched bases: 4.

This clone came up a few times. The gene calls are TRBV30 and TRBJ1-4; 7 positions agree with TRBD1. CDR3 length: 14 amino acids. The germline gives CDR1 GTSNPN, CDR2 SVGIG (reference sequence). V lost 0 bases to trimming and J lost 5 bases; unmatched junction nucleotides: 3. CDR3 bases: TGTGCCTGGAGTGTGGGACAGTGGAATGAAAAACTGTTTTTT. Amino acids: CAWSVGQWNEKLFF.

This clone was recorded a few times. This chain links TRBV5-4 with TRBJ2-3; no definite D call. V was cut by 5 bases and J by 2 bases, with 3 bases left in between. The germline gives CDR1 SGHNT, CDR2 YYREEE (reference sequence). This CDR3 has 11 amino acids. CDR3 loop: CASSSTDTQYF. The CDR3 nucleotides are TGTGCCAGCAGTTCCACAGATACGCAGTATTTT.

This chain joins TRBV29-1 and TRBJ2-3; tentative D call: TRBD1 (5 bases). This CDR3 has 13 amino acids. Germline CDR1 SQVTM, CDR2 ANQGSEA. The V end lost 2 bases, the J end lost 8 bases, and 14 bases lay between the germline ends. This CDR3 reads CSVERQGLGTQYF. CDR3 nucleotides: TGCAGCGTTGAACGGCAGGGATTAGGTACGCAGTATTTT.

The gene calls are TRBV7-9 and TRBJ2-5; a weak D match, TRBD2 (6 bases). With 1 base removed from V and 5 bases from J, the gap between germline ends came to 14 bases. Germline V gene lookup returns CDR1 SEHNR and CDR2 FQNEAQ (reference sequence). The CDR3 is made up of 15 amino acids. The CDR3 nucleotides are TGTGCCAGCAGCTTAGTAGGTAGGGCGGGGGAGACCCAGTACTTC. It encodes CASSLVGRAGETQYF.

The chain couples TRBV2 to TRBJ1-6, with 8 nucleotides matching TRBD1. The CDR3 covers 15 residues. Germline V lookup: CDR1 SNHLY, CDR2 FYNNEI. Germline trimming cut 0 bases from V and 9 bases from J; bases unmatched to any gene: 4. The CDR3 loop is CASSEARTGPSPLHF. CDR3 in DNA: TGTGCCAGCAGTGAAGCGAGGACAGGGCCTTCACCCCTCCACTTT. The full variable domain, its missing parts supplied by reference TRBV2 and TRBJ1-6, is EPEVTQTPSHQVTQMGQEVILRCVPISNHLYFYWYRQILGQKVEFLVSFYNNEISEKSEIFDDQFSVERPDGSNFTLKIRSTKLEDSAMYFCASSEARTGPSPLHFGNGTRLTVT.

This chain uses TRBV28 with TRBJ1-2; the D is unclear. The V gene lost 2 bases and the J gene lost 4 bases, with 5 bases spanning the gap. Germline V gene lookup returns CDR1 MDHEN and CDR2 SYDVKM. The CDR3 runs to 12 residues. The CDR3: CASSLGSYGYTF. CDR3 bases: TGTGCCAGCAGTTTAGGGAGCTATGGCTACACCTTC.

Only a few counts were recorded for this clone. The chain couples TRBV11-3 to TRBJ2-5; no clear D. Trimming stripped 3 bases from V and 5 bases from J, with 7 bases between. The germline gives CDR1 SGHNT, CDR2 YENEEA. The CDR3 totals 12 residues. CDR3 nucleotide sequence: TGTGCCAGCAGCTTGTTTCCGGAGACCCAGTACTTC. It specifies CASSLFPETQYF.

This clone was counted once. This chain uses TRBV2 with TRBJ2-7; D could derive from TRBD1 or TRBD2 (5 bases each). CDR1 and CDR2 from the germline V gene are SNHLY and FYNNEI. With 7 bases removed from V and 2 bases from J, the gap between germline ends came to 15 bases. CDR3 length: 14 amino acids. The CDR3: CASNSPGSTYEQYF. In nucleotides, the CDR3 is TGTGCCAGCAACAGCCCAGGGAGCACCTACGAGCAGTACTTC.

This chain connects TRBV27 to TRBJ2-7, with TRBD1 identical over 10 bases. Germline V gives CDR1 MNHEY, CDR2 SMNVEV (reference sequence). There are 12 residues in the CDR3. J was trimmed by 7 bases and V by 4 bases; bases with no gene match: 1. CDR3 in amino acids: CASSWTGGEQYF. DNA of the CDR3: TGTGCCAGCAGTTGGACAGGGGGGGAGCAGTACTTC.

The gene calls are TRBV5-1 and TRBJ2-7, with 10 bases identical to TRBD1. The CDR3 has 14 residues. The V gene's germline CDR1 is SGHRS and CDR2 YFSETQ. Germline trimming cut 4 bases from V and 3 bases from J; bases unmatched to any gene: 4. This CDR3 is CASSVGQGVYEQYF. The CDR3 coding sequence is TGCGCCAGCAGCGTAGGACAGGGGGTCTACGAGCAGTACTTC.

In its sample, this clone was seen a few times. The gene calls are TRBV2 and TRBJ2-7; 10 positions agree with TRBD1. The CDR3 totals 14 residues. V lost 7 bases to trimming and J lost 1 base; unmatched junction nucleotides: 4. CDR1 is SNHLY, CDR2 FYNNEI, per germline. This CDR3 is CASNRDRGSYEQYF. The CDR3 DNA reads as TGTGCCAGCAACCGGGACAGGGGTTCCTACGAGCAGTACTTC.

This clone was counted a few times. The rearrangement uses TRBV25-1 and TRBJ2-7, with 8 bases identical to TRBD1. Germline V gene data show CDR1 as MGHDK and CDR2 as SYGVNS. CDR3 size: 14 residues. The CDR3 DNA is TGTGCAACCAAAGGAATTGGACAGGGCTACGAGCAGTACTTC. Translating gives CATKGIGQGYEQYF.

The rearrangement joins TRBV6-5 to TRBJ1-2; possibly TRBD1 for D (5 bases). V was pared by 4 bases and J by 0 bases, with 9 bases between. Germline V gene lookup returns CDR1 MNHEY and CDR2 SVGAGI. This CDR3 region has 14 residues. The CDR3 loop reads CASSFPDTNYGYTF. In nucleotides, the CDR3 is TGTGCCAGCAGTTTCCCGGACACTAACTATGGCTACACCTTC.

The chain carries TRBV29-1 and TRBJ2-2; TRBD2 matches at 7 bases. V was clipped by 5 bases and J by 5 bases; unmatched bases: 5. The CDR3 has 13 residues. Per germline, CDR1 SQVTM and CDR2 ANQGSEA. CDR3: CSVIWGGTGELFF. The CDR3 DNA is TGCAGCGTTATATGGGGGGGGACCGGGGAGCTGTTTTTT.

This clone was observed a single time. CDR3 bases: TGTGCCAGCAGCCGGGACAGGGGACAGCCCCAGCATTTT. Translation gives CASSRDRGQPQHF. The J gene is TRBJ1-5, the V gene TRBV5-6, with TRBD1 matching over 10 bases. The CDR3 totals 13 residues. V shed 4 bases, J shed 7 bases, and the junction held 2 bases outside the gene matches. Germline assignment: CDR1 SGHDT and CDR2 YYEEEE.

CDR3 coding DNA: TGTGCCAGTAGTCCTGGACAGGGCACAGATACGCAGTATTTT. This sequence encodes CASSPGQGTDTQYF. The V call is TRBV19, the J call TRBJ2-3; 7 bases fit TRBD1. This CDR3 spans 14 amino acids. Unmatched junction bases numbered 3, after V lost 5 bases and J lost 1 base. In germline, CDR1 is LNHDA, CDR2 SQIVND (reference sequence). The full variable domain, with the rest looked up from reference TRBV19 and TRBJ2-3, is DGGITQSPKYLFRKEGQNVTLSCEQNLNHDAMYWYRQDPGQGLRLIYYSQIVNDFQKGDIAEGYSVSREKKESFPLTVTSAQKNPTAFYLCASSPGQGTDTQYFGPGTRLTVL.

The CDR3 sequence is CSALVGDAFF. As DNA, the CDR3 is TGCAGTGCCCTCGTGGGGGATGCTTTCTTT. The chain links TRBV20-1 to TRBJ1-1; tentative D call: TRBD1 (5 bases). There are 10 residues in the CDR3. V lost 6 bases and J lost 11, with 13 bases in between. The germline CDR1 and CDR2 sequences are DFQATT and SNEGSKA (reference sequence).

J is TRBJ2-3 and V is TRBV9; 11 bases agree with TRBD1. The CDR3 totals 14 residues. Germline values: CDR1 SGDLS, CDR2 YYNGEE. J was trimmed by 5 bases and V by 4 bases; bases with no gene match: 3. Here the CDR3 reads CASSPGTGGDTQYF. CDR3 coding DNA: TGTGCCAGCAGCCCCGGGACAGGGGGAGATACGCAGTATTTT. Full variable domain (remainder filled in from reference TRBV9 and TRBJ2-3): DSGVTQTPKHLITATGQRVTLRCSPRSGDLSVYWYQQSLDQGLQFLIQYYNGEERAKGNILERFSAQQFPDLHSELNLSSLELGDSALYFCASSPGTGGDTQYFGPGTRLTVL.

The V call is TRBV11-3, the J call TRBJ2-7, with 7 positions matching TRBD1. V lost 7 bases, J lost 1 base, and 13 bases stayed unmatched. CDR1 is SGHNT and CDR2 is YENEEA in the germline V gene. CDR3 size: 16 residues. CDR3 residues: CASKLGYRDRSYEQYF. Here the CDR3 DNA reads TGTGCCAGCAAACTGGGGTACCGGGACAGATCCTACGAGCAGTACTTC.

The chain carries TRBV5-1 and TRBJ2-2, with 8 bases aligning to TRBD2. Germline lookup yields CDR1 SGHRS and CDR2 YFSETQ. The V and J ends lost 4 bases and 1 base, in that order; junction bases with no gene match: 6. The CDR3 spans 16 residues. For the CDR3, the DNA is TGCGCCAGCAGCATGATGGCGGGGGGGAACACCGGGGAGCTGTTTTTT. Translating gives CASSMMAGGNTGELFF.